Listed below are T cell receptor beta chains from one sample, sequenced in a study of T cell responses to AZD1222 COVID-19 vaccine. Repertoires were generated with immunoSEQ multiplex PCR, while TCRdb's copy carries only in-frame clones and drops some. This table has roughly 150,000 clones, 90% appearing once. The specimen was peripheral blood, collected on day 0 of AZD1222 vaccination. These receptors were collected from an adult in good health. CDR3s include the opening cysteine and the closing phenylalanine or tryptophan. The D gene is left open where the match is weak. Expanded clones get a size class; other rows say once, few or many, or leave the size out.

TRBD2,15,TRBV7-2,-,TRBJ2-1,TGTGCCAGCACCGTGCGGGGGAGCTCCTACAATGAGCAGTTCTTC,CASTVRGSSYNEQFF
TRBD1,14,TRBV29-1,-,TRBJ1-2,TGCAGCGTTGAAGCCGGAGACAGGGGCTATGGCTACACCTTC,CSVEAGDRGYGYTF
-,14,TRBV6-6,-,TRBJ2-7,TGTGCCAGCGGAAGGAGGGAAGGGGGCTACGAGCAGTACTTC,CASGRREGGYEQYF
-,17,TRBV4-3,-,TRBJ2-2,TGCGCCAGCAGCCGAGACCCAGGGAGGTCGGACACCGGGGAGCTGTTTTTT,CASSRDPGRSDTGELFF
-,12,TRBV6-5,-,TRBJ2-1,TGTGCCAGCAGTTACAATTGGAGTGAGCAGTTCTTC,CASSYNWSEQFF
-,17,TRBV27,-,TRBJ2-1,TGTGCCAGCAGTCCAGGCATGGGGACTCAACATTTCTATGAGCAGTTCTTC,CASSPGMGTQHFYEQFF
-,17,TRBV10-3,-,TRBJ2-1,TGTGCCATCAGTGAGTCGCAAGGACAGAGGAAATACAATGAGCAGTTCTTC,CAISESQGQRKYNEQFF
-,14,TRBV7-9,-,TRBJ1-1,TGTGCCAGCAGCTTGGGCGGATTGAACACTGAAGCTTTCTTT,CASSLGGLNTEAFF
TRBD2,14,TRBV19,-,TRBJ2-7,TGTGCCAGTAGTATCCGGACTAGCGGGGGGGAGCAGTACTTC,CASSIRTSGGEQYF
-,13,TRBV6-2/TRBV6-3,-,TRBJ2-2,TGTGCCAGCAGTAAGGGTAACACCGGGGAGCTGTTTTTT,CASSKGNTGELFF
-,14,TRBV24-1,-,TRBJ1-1,TGTGCCACCAGTGATTCGGGGTATGGCACTGAAGCTTTCTTT,CATSDSGYGTEAFF
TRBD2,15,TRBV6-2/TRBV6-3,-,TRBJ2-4,TGTGCCAGCAGTTCTCAGGGACTAGCGTCTGACATTCAGTACTTC,CASSSQGLASDIQYF
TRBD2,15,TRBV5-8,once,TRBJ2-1,TGTGCCAGCAGCTGGGGACTAGCGGGACGCAATGAGCAGTTCTTC,CASSWGLAGRNEQFF
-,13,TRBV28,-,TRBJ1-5,TGTGCCAGCAGTTTGCAGGGCTATCAGCCCCAGCATTTT,CASSLQGYQPQHF
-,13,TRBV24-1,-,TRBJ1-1,TGTGCCACCAGTCACGGGCTGGGTACTGAAGCTTTCTTT,CATSHGLGTEAFF
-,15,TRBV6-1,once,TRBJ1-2,TGTGCCAGCAGTGAAGCGCGCTCCGGGGGCTATGGCTACACCTTC,CASSEARSGGYGYTF
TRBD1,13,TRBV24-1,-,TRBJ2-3,TGTGCCACCAGACAGGGGATTCCAGATACGCAGTATTTT,CATRQGIPDTQYF
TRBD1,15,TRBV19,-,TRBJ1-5,TGTGCCAGTAGTATGGGACAGGGTAGCAATCAGCCCCAGCATTTT,CASSMGQGSNQPQHF
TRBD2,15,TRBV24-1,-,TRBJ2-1,TGTGCCACCAGTAATAGCGGGCTGTCCTACAATGAGCAGTTCTTC,CATSNSGLSYNEQFF
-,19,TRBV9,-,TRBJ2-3,TGTGCCAGCAGCGTTTCCCATACTAATCCGGGACGCGGCACAGATACGCAGTATTTT,CASSVSHTNPGRGTDTQYF
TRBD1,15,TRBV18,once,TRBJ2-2,TGTGCCAGCTCAGCCGGGACAGTGAACACCGGGGAGCTGTTTTTT,CASSAGTVNTGELFF
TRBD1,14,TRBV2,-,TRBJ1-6,TGTGCCAGCAGTACCAGACAGGGGTCTTCACCCCTCCACTTT,CASSTRQGSSPLHF
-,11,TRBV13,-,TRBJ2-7,TGTGCCAGCAGCTCCGGACACGAGCAGTACTTC,CASSSGHEQYF
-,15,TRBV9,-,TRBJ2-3,TGTGCCAGCAGCGCACCCCCGAGGGGGGCAGATACGCAGTATTTT,CASSAPPRGADTQYF
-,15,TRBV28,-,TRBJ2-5,TGTGCCAGCAGTTTACAACGGACAGGAGGGAAGACCCAGTACTTC,CASSLQRTGGKTQYF
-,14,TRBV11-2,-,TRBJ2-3,TGTGCCAGCAGCCCACAGTATAGCACAGATACGCAGTATTTT,CASSPQYSTDTQYF
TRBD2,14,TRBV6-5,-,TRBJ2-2,TGTGGTAGCGGGAGGGACAGGGACACCGGGGAGCTGTTTTTT,CGSGRDRDTGELFF
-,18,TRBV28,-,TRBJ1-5,TGTGCCAGCAGTTTAAGCAACCCTGCAGGGAGTATTGATCAGCCCCAGCATTTT,CASSLSNPAGSIDQPQHF
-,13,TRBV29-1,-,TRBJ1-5,TGCAGCGTTGTTTCTCTGGCAGGTCAGCCCCAGCATTTT,CSVVSLAGQPQHF
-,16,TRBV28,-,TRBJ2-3,TGTGCCAGCAGTCCTCAGGGTGGGGGCTTCACAGATACGCAGTATTTT,CASSPQGGGFTDTQYF
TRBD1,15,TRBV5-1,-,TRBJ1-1,TGCGCCAGCAGCGCCTCCGGGACAGGGTATACTGAAGCTTTCTTT,CASSASGTGYTEAFF
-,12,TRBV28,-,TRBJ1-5,TGTGCCACCAGGGGAGGGTATCAGCCCCAGCATTTT,CATRGGYQPQHF
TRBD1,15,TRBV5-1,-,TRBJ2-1,TGCGCCAGCAGCCCCGGGACAGGGGATGGAAATGAGCAGTTCTTC,CASSPGTGDGNEQFF
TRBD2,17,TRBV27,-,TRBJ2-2,TGTGCCAGCAGTTTATATGACGGGAGGGCGAACACCGGGGAGCTGTTTTTT,CASSLYDGRANTGELFF
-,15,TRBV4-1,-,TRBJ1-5,TGCGCCAGCAGCCAACTGCTGTCAACTGATCAGCCCCAGCATTTT,CASSQLLSTDQPQHF
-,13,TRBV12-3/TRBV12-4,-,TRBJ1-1,TGTGCCAGCAGTTTAGTGGGTACCACTGAAGCTTTCTTT,CASSLVGTTEAFF
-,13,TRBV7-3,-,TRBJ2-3,TGTGCCAGCAGCCCCCAAGGCACAGATACGCAGTATTTT,CASSPQGTDTQYF
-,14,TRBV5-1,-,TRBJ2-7,TGCGCCAGCAGCTTGGAGGGCAGGGCCTACGAGCAGTACTTC,CASSLEGRAYEQYF
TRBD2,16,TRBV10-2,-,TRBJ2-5,TGCGCCAGCAGTGATCCGGGACTAGCGGGACCGGAGACCCAGTACTTC,CASSDPGLAGPETQYF
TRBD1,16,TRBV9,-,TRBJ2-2,TGTGCCAGCAGCGACAGGGGATCTACGAACACCGGGGAGCTGTTTTTT,CASSDRGSTNTGELFF